This TCR beta chain was documented in a study of blood T cell repertoires in COVID-19. In the study overall: PBMCs, B-cell-depleted T cells, or T cells were the source of the cDNA or gDNA that made up the material.

This table comes from immunoSEQ multiplex PCR, and its TCRdb copy is limited to in-frame clones, with some not included. The sample has roughly 250,000 clones, about 80% seen once; the top ten hold approximately 14%. Seattle's cohort entered during active infection and was followed longitudinally. This TCR came from a person aged 65-85 years with COVID-19, enrolled during active disease. Input material: peripheral blood.

The CDR3 bases are TGTGCCAGCAGCCAACGACGTTTGAGACAGGGAGGAACTGAAGCTTTCTTT. Its protein is CASSQRRLRQGGTEAFF. The chain recombines TRBV14 with TRBJ1-1; 7 bases align to TRBD1. The CDR3 length is 17 residues. Germline lookup yields CDR1 SGHDN and CDR2 FVKESK. V trimming: 2 bases; J trimming: 5 bases; junction bases outside the gene matches: 14.